Presented here are 13 T cell receptor beta chains from one specimen sequenced in a study of Ad26.COV2.S vaccination and SARS-CoV-2 variants. Produced via immunoSEQ multiplex PCR; TCRdb's table is partial and in-frame only. The table includes roughly 680,000 clones, about 90% detected once. The treatment is: some 19 received Ad26.COV2.S at low or high dose, single or two shots; 5 received placebo; per-sample allocation not given. Day 63 following the first vaccine or placebo injection was when the samples were taken. Here the sequenced sample was peripheral blood, taken in a trial of Ad26.COV2.S vaccine versus placebo. These receptors were collected from a person between 18 and 60 years old who received the Ad26.COV2.S COVID-19 vaccine or a placebo.

This chain connects TRBV11-2 to TRBJ1-2; D is uncertain. Germline values: CDR1 SGHAT, CDR2 FQNNGV. The CDR3 consists of 13 residues. Trimming cost V 3 bases and J 2 bases, with 7 bases left between them. CDR3 bases: TGTGCCAGCAGCTTTAACAACAACTATGGCTACACCTTC. It translates to CASSFNNNYGYTF.

The table lists this clone with a count of one. This sequence joins TRBV19 and TRBJ1-6; no firm D call. Trimming shortened V by 7 bases and J by 9 bases, and 13 bases separated the two germline ends. The germline CDR1 and CDR2 sequences are LNHDA and SQIVND (reference sequence). The CDR3 has 13 amino acids. The CDR3 nucleotides read TGTGCCAGTAACCGGGAGAACGGTTCACCCCTCCACTTT. Translated: CASNRENGSPLHF.

This chain uses TRBV9 with TRBJ1-1; no firm D call. This CDR3 is built from 13 residues. Trimming pared 5 bases from V and 0 bases from J, leaving 8 bases between. Germline V gene data show CDR1 as SGDLS and CDR2 as YYNGEE. The CDR3 here is CASSRIMNTEAFF. CDR3 nucleotide sequence: TGTGCCAGCAGTAGGATCATGAACACTGAAGCTTTCTTT.

The J gene is TRBJ2-7, the V gene TRBV6-5; D is unclear. The germline V gene encodes CDR1 MNHEY and CDR2 SVGAGI. The CDR3 consists of 14 residues. V was shortened by 7 bases and J by 2 bases, with 15 bases between the two germline ends. CDR3 protein: CASNRGGFAYEQYF. Written as DNA, the CDR3 is TGTGCCAGCAACCGTGGTGGTTTCGCCTACGAGCAGTACTTC.

This chain connects TRBV7-6 to TRBJ2-1; 9 nucleotides align to TRBD1. The CDR3 spans 18 residues. CDR1 is SGHVS, CDR2 FNYEAQ, per germline. V was clipped by 6 bases and J by 0 bases; unmatched bases: 12. The CDR3 region is CASRGGTGKGSSYNEQFF. CDR3 bases: TGTGCCAGCAGGGGTGGGACAGGGAAAGGCAGCTCCTACAATGAGCAGTTCTTC.

The gene calls are TRBV7-2 and TRBJ2-5; tentative D call: TRBD1 (5 bases). The CDR3 contains 13 residues. Between the trimmed V and J ends, which lost 3 bases and 2 bases, there was a span of 7 bases. CDR1 is SGHTA, CDR2 FQGNSA, per germline. CDR3 sequence: CASSFDRQETQYF. The CDR3 region has the DNA TGTGCCAGCAGCTTTGACAGACAAGAGACCCAGTACTTC.

The genes are TRBV7-2 and TRBJ1-1, with D tentatively TRBD1 (6 bases). The V and J ends lost 2 bases and 2 bases respectively, with 12 bases between them. Germline CDR1 and CDR2: SGHTA and FQGNSA. This CDR3 spans 15 amino acids. The CDR3 region has the DNA TGTGCCAGCAGCTTATTGCAGGGGACAAACACTGAAGCTTTCTTT. Translation gives CASSLLQGTNTEAFF.

This rearrangement joins TRBV6-2 or TRBV6-3 to TRBJ2-1, with a possible D match to TRBD1 (5 bases). The CDR3 is 12 residues long. Germline V gene sequence: CDR1 MNHEY, CDR2 SVGEGT. V dropped 4 bases and J dropped 8 bases, with 9 bases sitting between them. CDR3 sequence: CASSSGHYEQFF. The DNA for the CDR3 is TGTGCCAGCAGTTCCGGACATTATGAGCAGTTCTTC.

J is TRBJ1-1 and V is TRBV28; D is possibly TRBD1 (6 bases). CDR3 length: 13 amino acids. The germline V gene encodes CDR1 MDHEN and CDR2 SYDVKM. Trimming stripped 2 bases from V and 7 bases from J, with 11 bases between. The CDR3 DNA reads as TGTGCCAGCAGTTTAGGGGGGGGGCGTGAAGCTTTCTTT. Amino acids: CASSLGGGREAFF.

The V and J genes are TRBV7-2 and TRBJ2-2, with D perhaps TRBD1 (6 bases). Germline values: CDR1 SGHTA, CDR2 FQGNSA. The ends were cut back, 0 bases at V and 0 bases at J, with 8 bases in the middle. The CDR3 contains 16 residues. The CDR3 spells CASSLAQGPNTGELFF. The CDR3 nucleotides are TGTGCCAGCAGCTTAGCGCAGGGGCCGAACACCGGGGAGCTGTTTTTT.

This rearrangement joins TRBV18 to TRBJ1-3; tentative D call: TRBD1 (5 bases). The CDR3 length is 15 residues. The germline CDR1 and CDR2 sequences are KGHSH and LQKENI. The V and J ends lost 3 bases and 0 bases respectively, with 9 bases between them. CDR3: CASSPGTSSGNTIYF. For the CDR3, the DNA is TGTGCCAGCTCACCCGGGACGAGCTCTGGAAACACCATATATTTT.

The chain joins TRBV11-2 to TRBJ2-4; D not certain. This CDR3 has 16 residues. The germline V gene has CDR1 SGHAT and CDR2 FQNNGV. With 5 bases removed from V and 1 base from J, the gap between germline ends came to 15 bases. CDR3 protein: CASSPIDQRAKNIQYF. Written as DNA, the CDR3 is TGTGCCAGCAGCCCAATCGACCAGAGGGCCAAAAACATTCAGTACTTC.

Of note for this clone: At the DNA level, this CDR3 is encoded by other sequences in the same sample as well. CDR3: CASSLINSPLHF. The CDR3 DNA reads as TGTGCCAGCAGCTTAATTAATTCACCCCTCCACTTT. The chain recombines TRBV7-2 with TRBJ1-6; D remains ambiguous. V dropped 2 bases and J dropped 6 bases, with 2 bases sitting between them. Germline CDR1 reads SGHTA; CDR2 reads FQGNSA. The CDR3 length is 12 residues.